This T cell receptor beta chain was captured by sequencing in a study of OX40 agonist ivuxolimab in advanced cancers. Whole-study findings and limits: Low normalized clonal expansion also occurred in some nonresponding patients. CD4+ and CD8+ T cells in blood underwent clonal expansion by week 6 at 0.1 to 3.0 mg/kg.

On this clone itself: No antigen is known for it.

V lost 2 bases to trimming and J lost 9 bases, with 13 bases between them. This CDR3 region has 12 residues. CDR1 is GTSNPN, CDR2 SVGIG, per germline (reference sequence). Sequenced by immunoSEQ multiplex PCR; TCRdb stores in-frame clones only, minus some. This table holds about 77,000 clones, around 85% found once. Sequences were derived from CD4+ or CD8+ T cells sorted from blood, sampled in a trial of the OX40 agonist ivuxolimab. V is TRBV30 and J is TRBJ2-5; D is unclear. This clonotype was sampled from an adult with an advanced solid tumor such as melanoma, head and neck, liver or kidney cancer. Written as DNA, the CDR3 is TGTGCCTGGAGTCCCTCGGAACGGCCCCAGTACTTC. It codes for CAWSPSERPQYF.